This is a list of T cell receptor beta chains from one sample in a study of metastatic and nonmetastatic thyroid tumors. TCRdb reanalyzed the PCR reads with MiXCR. The table has about 30,000 clones, roughly 19% seen once. Input material: blood. These receptors were taken from a female donor with papillary thyroid cancer or a benign thyroid nodule (not recorded which). Some clones in this sample may be carry-over from other donors' samples. Each CDR3 is given with its conserved first and last residue. Each record gives: clone size, D gene, CDR3 length, V gene, J gene, CDR3 protein, CDR3 DNA. A D gene is named only where the DNA matches it firmly. A row's size may be missing; if present it is once, few, many or a size class.

clone_size: many
d_call: TRBD1
cdr3_length: 16
v_call: TRBV9
j_call: TRBJ2-2
cdr3_aa: CASSITGQGSTGELFF
cdr3_nt: TGTGCCAGCAGCATCACGGGACAGGGGAGCACCGGGGAGCTGTTTTTT

clone_size: few
d_call: -
cdr3_length: 14
v_call: TRBV12-3/TRBV12-4
j_call: TRBJ1-6
cdr3_aa: CASSMRGVDSPLHF
cdr3_nt: TGTGCCAGCTCCATGCGGGGCGTTGATTCACCCCTCCACTTT

clone_size: many
d_call: -
cdr3_length: 17
v_call: TRBV2
j_call: TRBJ1-2
cdr3_aa: CASSPERGRAPRYGYTF
cdr3_nt: TGTGCCAGCAGCCCCGAGAGGGGGAGGGCCCCCCGCTATGGCTACACCTTC

clone_size: medium-sized
d_call: -
cdr3_length: 15
v_call: TRBV6-1
j_call: TRBJ2-1
cdr3_aa: CASTPPASSYNEQFF
cdr3_nt: TGTGCCAGCACCCCGCCGGCGAGCTCCTACAATGAGCAGTTCTTC

clone_size: many
d_call: -
cdr3_length: 14
v_call: TRBV6-2/TRBV6-3
j_call: TRBJ2-7
cdr3_aa: CASNLQGAGYEQYF
cdr3_nt: TGTGCCAGCAACTTACAGGGAGCAGGCTACGAGCAGTACTTC

clone_size: -
d_call: -
cdr3_length: 16
v_call: TRBV28
j_call: TRBJ1-2
cdr3_aa: CASSWAVGGASYGYTF
cdr3_nt: TGTGCCAGCAGTTGGGCTGTGGGGGGCGCGTCCTATGGCTACACCTTC

clone_size: many
d_call: TRBD2
cdr3_length: 17
v_call: TRBV11-2
j_call: TRBJ2-3
cdr3_aa: CASSSVVGTGGTDTQYF
cdr3_nt: TGTGCCAGCAGCTCCGTCGTAGGAACGGGGGGTACAGATACGCAGTATTTT

clone_size: many
d_call: -
cdr3_length: 14
v_call: TRBV6-6
j_call: TRBJ2-2
cdr3_aa: CASGYLASAGELFF
cdr3_nt: TGTGCCAGCGGTTACCTGGCTAGCGCCGGGGAGCTGTTTTTT

clone_size: -
d_call: -
cdr3_length: 14
v_call: TRBV6-1
j_call: TRBJ1-4
cdr3_aa: CASSGSAVNEKLFF
cdr3_nt: TGTGCCAGCAGCGGGTCCGCAGTTAATGAAAAGCTGTTTTTT

clone_size: many
d_call: -
cdr3_length: 17
v_call: TRBV7-9
j_call: TRBJ2-3
cdr3_aa: CASSPRAGGTSTDTQYF
cdr3_nt: TGTGCCAGCAGCCCTCGGGCAGGGGGGACGAGCACAGATACGCAGTATTTT

clone_size: few
d_call: -
cdr3_length: 14
v_call: TRBV18
j_call: TRBJ1-3
cdr3_aa: CASSPTSSGNTIYF
cdr3_nt: TGTGCCAGCTCGCCCACAAGCTCTGGAAACACCATATATTTT

clone_size: few
d_call: -
cdr3_length: 14
v_call: TRBV7-3
j_call: TRBJ2-2
cdr3_aa: CASSLTRNTGELFF
cdr3_nt: TGTGCCAGCAGCTTAACCAGGAACACCGGGGAGCTGTTTTTT

clone_size: once
d_call: -
cdr3_length: 13
v_call: TRBV5-1
j_call: TRBJ1-2
cdr3_aa: CASSLGGENGYTF
cdr3_nt: TGCGCCAGCAGCTTGGGGGGGGAAAATGGCTACACCTTC

clone_size: -
d_call: TRBD2
cdr3_length: 16
v_call: TRBV6-4
j_call: TRBJ2-1
cdr3_aa: CASSLAGGPLNNEQFF
cdr3_nt: TGTGCCAGCAGTCTAGCGGGAGGGCCGTTGAACAATGAGCAGTTCTTC

clone_size: few
d_call: -
cdr3_length: 12
v_call: TRBV2
j_call: TRBJ2-2
cdr3_aa: CASSWVSGELFF
cdr3_nt: TGTGCCAGCAGTTGGGTGTCCGGGGAGCTGTTTTTT

clone_size: few
d_call: -
cdr3_length: 13
v_call: TRBV19
j_call: TRBJ2-6
cdr3_aa: CASDNSGANVLTF
cdr3_nt: TGTGCCAGTGACAACTCTGGGGCCAACGTCCTGACTTTC

clone_size: -
d_call: TRBD2
cdr3_length: 13
v_call: TRBV20-1
j_call: TRBJ2-7
cdr3_aa: CSGAGGDRYEQYF
cdr3_nt: TGCAGTGGGGCGGGAGGGGATCGCTACGAGCAGTACTTC

clone_size: few
d_call: -
cdr3_length: 11
v_call: TRBV3-1
j_call: TRBJ2-3
cdr3_aa: CASSVRDTQYF
cdr3_nt: TGTGCCAGCAGCGTTAGAGATACGCAGTATTTT

clone_size: few
d_call: TRBD1
cdr3_length: 16
v_call: TRBV6-1
j_call: TRBJ2-2
cdr3_aa: CAGSPNPTGSTGELFF
cdr3_nt: TGTGCCGGCAGTCCCAACCCGACAGGGAGCACCGGGGAGCTGTTTTTT

clone_size: -
d_call: -
cdr3_length: 13
v_call: TRBV6-1
j_call: TRBJ2-7
cdr3_aa: CASGFTGVYEQYF
cdr3_nt: TGTGCCAGCGGCTTCACGGGAGTTTACGAGCAGTACTTC

clone_size: -
d_call: TRBD1
cdr3_length: 15
v_call: TRBV11-2
j_call: TRBJ2-1
cdr3_aa: CASSQDRGGYNEQFF
cdr3_nt: TGTGCCAGCAGCCAGGACAGGGGTGGCTACAATGAGCAGTTCTTC

clone_size: -
d_call: -
cdr3_length: 15
v_call: TRBV5-1
j_call: TRBJ1-4
cdr3_aa: CASSLSDHINEKLFF
cdr3_nt: TGCGCCAGCAGCTTGAGCGATCATATTAATGAAAAACTGTTTTTT

clone_size: many
d_call: -
cdr3_length: 15
v_call: TRBV4-2
j_call: TRBJ2-5
cdr3_aa: CASSQVPGRSETQYF
cdr3_nt: TGTGCCAGCAGCCAAGTCCCGGGACGATCTGAGACCCAGTACTTC

clone_size: many
d_call: TRBD1
cdr3_length: 14
v_call: TRBV7-9
j_call: TRBJ1-2
cdr3_aa: CASSKGDRGFGYTF
cdr3_nt: TGTGCCAGCAGCAAGGGGGACAGGGGATTTGGCTACACCTTC

clone_size: few
d_call: -
cdr3_length: 16
v_call: TRBV6-1
j_call: TRBJ1-2
cdr3_aa: CASSEEGARANYGYTF
cdr3_nt: TGTGCCAGCAGTGAAGAAGGGGCAAGAGCTAACTATGGCTACACCTTC

clone_size: many
d_call: TRBD1
cdr3_length: 15
v_call: TRBV4-2
j_call: TRBJ2-1
cdr3_aa: CASSLRGTGSNEQFF
cdr3_nt: TGTGCCAGCAGCCTTCGGGGGACAGGGAGCAATGAGCAGTTCTTC

clone_size: many
d_call: TRBD1
cdr3_length: 15
v_call: TRBV7-2
j_call: TRBJ2-3
cdr3_aa: CASSSGTGGPDTQYF
cdr3_nt: TGTGCCAGCAGCTCCGGTACAGGGGGCCCAGATACGCAGTATTTT

clone_size: -
d_call: -
cdr3_length: 15
v_call: TRBV4-1
j_call: TRBJ2-5
cdr3_aa: CASSLGQHAGETQYF
cdr3_nt: TGCGCCAGCAGTCTCGGACAGCACGCCGGGGAGACCCAGTACTTC

clone_size: few
d_call: TRBD1
cdr3_length: 15
v_call: TRBV6-1
j_call: TRBJ2-7
cdr3_aa: CASRPDRPSSYEQYF
cdr3_nt: TGTGCCAGCAGGCCGGACAGGCCAAGCTCCTACGAGCAGTACTTC

clone_size: many
d_call: -
cdr3_length: 13
v_call: TRBV20-1
j_call: TRBJ2-7
cdr3_aa: CSAKAVSSYEQYF
cdr3_nt: TGCAGTGCTAAAGCGGTGAGCTCCTACGAGCAGTACTTC

clone_size: medium-sized
d_call: -
cdr3_length: 15
v_call: TRBV28
j_call: TRBJ2-7
cdr3_aa: CASREQGGGSYEQYF
cdr3_nt: TGTGCCAGCAGGGAACAGGGAGGTGGCTCCTACGAGCAGTACTTC

clone_size: -
d_call: TRBD1
cdr3_length: 17
v_call: TRBV6-1
j_call: TRBJ2-2
cdr3_aa: CASSEFRATGGYGELFF
cdr3_nt: TGTGCCAGCAGTGAGTTTCGGGCGACAGGGGGATACGGGGAGCTGTTTTTT

clone_size: few
d_call: -
cdr3_length: 16
v_call: TRBV28
j_call: TRBJ2-7
cdr3_aa: CASSSPAGARPGEQYF
cdr3_nt: TGTGCCAGCAGTTCTCCGGCAGGGGCCAGGCCTGGGGAGCAGTACTTC

clone_size: few
d_call: TRBD2
cdr3_length: 15
v_call: TRBV5-1
j_call: TRBJ2-7
cdr3_aa: CASSLSLAGGYEQYF
cdr3_nt: TGCGCCAGCAGCTTGTCTCTAGCGGGGGGCTACGAGCAGTACTTC

clone_size: many
d_call: TRBD1
cdr3_length: 14
v_call: TRBV19
j_call: TRBJ2-5
cdr3_aa: CASSIGQGRETQYF
cdr3_nt: TGTGCCAGTAGTATAGGACAGGGGAGGGAGACCCAGTACTTC

clone_size: few
d_call: -
cdr3_length: 14
v_call: TRBV2
j_call: TRBJ1-5
cdr3_aa: CASSLTGRDQPQHF
cdr3_nt: TGTGCCAGCAGCCTAACAGGAAGGGATCAGCCCCAGCATTTT

clone_size: many
d_call: -
cdr3_length: 12
v_call: TRBV9
j_call: TRBJ2-1
cdr3_aa: CASGRHNNEQFF
cdr3_nt: TGTGCCTCGGGACGGCATAACAATGAGCAGTTCTTC

clone_size: -
d_call: -
cdr3_length: 13
v_call: TRBV4-1
j_call: TRBJ1-4
cdr3_aa: CASSQDGEGKLFF
cdr3_nt: TGCGCCAGCAGCCAAGATGGAGAAGGAAAACTGTTTTTT

clone_size: few
d_call: TRBD2
cdr3_length: 16
v_call: TRBV6-1
j_call: TRBJ2-3
cdr3_aa: CASSEVAGGAADTQYF
cdr3_nt: TGTGCCAGCAGTGAAGTGGCGGGAGGGGCCGCAGATACGCAGTATTTT

clone_size: -
d_call: -
cdr3_length: 15
v_call: TRBV11-3
j_call: TRBJ2-5
cdr3_aa: CASSLTRDPAETQYF
cdr3_nt: TGTGCCAGCAGCCTCACAAGGGATCCAGCCGAGACCCAGTACTTC

clone_size: many
d_call: -
cdr3_length: 14
v_call: TRBV9
j_call: TRBJ1-5
cdr3_aa: CASSVDGSNQPQHF
cdr3_nt: TGTGCCAGCAGCGTAGATGGTAGCAATCAGCCCCAGCATTTT

clone_size: few
d_call: TRBD1
cdr3_length: 15
v_call: TRBV15
j_call: TRBJ2-1
cdr3_aa: CATSRVGTGRDEQFF
cdr3_nt: TGTGCCACCAGCAGAGTCGGGACAGGGCGGGATGAGCAGTTCTTC

clone_size: -
d_call: -
cdr3_length: 13
v_call: TRBV20-1
j_call: TRBJ1-5
cdr3_aa: CSAGGGNNQPQHF
cdr3_nt: TGCAGTGCTGGGGGGGGGAACAATCAGCCCCAGCATTTT

clone_size: many
d_call: -
cdr3_length: 14
v_call: TRBV7-2
j_call: TRBJ2-3
cdr3_aa: CASSLAAEGGTQYF
cdr3_nt: TGTGCCAGCAGCTTGGCAGCGGAGGGAGGTACGCAGTATTTT

clone_size: medium-sized
d_call: -
cdr3_length: 16
v_call: TRBV28
j_call: TRBJ2-1
cdr3_aa: CASSTSGRERYNEQFF
cdr3_nt: TGTGCCAGCAGTACATCGGGCAGGGAGCGGTACAATGAGCAGTTCTTC

clone_size: -
d_call: -
cdr3_length: 17
v_call: TRBV11-2
j_call: TRBJ1-1
cdr3_aa: CASSLGAVGVWGTEAFF
cdr3_nt: TGTGCCAGCAGCTTAGGGGCAGTGGGGGTTTGGGGCACTGAAGCTTTCTTT

clone_size: -
d_call: -
cdr3_length: 16
v_call: TRBV7-3
j_call: TRBJ2-1
cdr3_aa: CASSLKRPRSYNEQFF
cdr3_nt: TGTGCCAGCAGCTTAAAAAGACCCCGATCCTACAATGAGCAGTTCTTC